Shown below are 29 T cell receptor beta chains from a single sample sequenced in a study of cytomegalovirus exposure and HLA in healthy donors (dated by TCRdb to the late 2010s). The method behind the library was the immunoSEQ multiplex PCR assay. TCRdb re-hosts the immuneACCESS table, in-frame sequences only. Its copies lack some clones; in the studies checked, an unresolved V gene accounts for under half of them, and the cause for the rest is not known. Recorded for this sample are around 300,000 clones; approximately 90% of them occurred a single time. The ten largest make up roughly 1.1% of the sample. Sequenced input: PBMCs. The receptors were sampled from a woman younger than 45 in good health and CMV-seropositive.

This chain uses TRBV9 with TRBJ2-6; D is perhaps TRBD1 (5 bases). CDR3 length: 16 amino acids. CDR1 SGDLS and CDR2 YYNGEE come from the germline V gene. Trimming took 3 bases from V and 0 from J, leaving 10 bases between them. CDR3: CASSAGHRSGANVLTF. The CDR3 coding sequence is TGTGCCAGCAGCGCCGGACACCGCTCTGGGGCCAACGTCCTGACTTTC.

The chain has TRBV18 and TRBJ2-1; TRBD2 aligns across 10 bases. In germline, CDR1 is KGHSH, CDR2 LQKENI. Unmatched junction bases numbered 9, after V lost 0 bases and J lost 1 base. The CDR3 runs 19 residues. Here the CDR3 reads CASSPPHPSSGRSYNEQFF. The CDR3 bases are TGTGCCAGCTCACCACCTCATCCAAGTAGCGGGAGGTCCTACAATGAGCAGTTCTTC.

This chain connects TRBV11-3 to TRBJ2-1, with TRBD1 matching over 7 bases. CDR3 length equals 15 residues. The trim removed 5 bases at V and 5 bases at J, leaving 9 bases unmatched. Germline V gene sequence: CDR1 SGHNT, CDR2 YENEEA. The chain's CDR3 is CASSPSRTGHNEQFF. The CDR3 nucleotides read TGTGCCAGCAGCCCCTCCCGGACAGGTCACAATGAGCAGTTCTTC.

CDR3 bases: TGTGCCAGTACAGACAACTGGAGGAACACTGAAGCTTTCTTT. Residues: CASTDNWRNTEAFF. The chain uses TRBV19 and TRBJ1-1; D unclear. The ends were cut back, 7 bases at V and 1 base at J, with 13 bases in the middle. From germline, CDR1 is LNHDA and CDR2 SQIVND (reference sequence). This CDR3 comprises 14 residues.

The genes are TRBV6-5 and TRBJ1-2; D is unclear. Germline CDR1 MNHEY, CDR2 SVGAGI. V lost 3 bases, J lost 1 base, and 15 bases lay in between. There are 16 residues in the CDR3. The CDR3 nucleotides read TGTGCCAGCAGTTATGGTACCGGGCTCTTTAACTATGGCTACACCTTC. Encoded protein: CASSYGTGLFNYGYTF.

The chain carries TRBV10-3 and TRBJ2-5; 9 nucleotides match TRBD2. The V gene end was trimmed by 4 bases and the J gene end by 6 bases; junction bases not matched to a gene: 6. There are 14 residues in the CDR3. The germline V gene encodes CDR1 ENHRY and CDR2 SYGVKD. CDR3 nucleotide sequence: TGTGCCATCAGTGTAGGCGGGGGGGTACAGACCCAGTACTTC. This gives the protein CAISVGGGVQTQYF.

The chain has TRBV5-8 and TRBJ2-5; no firm D call. The CDR3 contains 14 residues. With 3 bases removed from V and 3 bases from J, the gap between germline ends came to 12 bases. Germline V CDR1 and CDR2: SGHTS, YDEGEE. CDR3 DNA sequence: TGTGCCAGCAGCTCCGCCGGGCGGAAAGAGACCCAGTACTTC. Translated, it gives CASSSAGRKETQYF.

This clone was recorded a few times. The gene calls are TRBV5-6 and TRBJ1-6, with D unresolved. V dropped 4 bases and J dropped 6 bases, with 8 bases sitting between them. CDR1 is SGHDT and CDR2 is YYEEEE in the germline V gene. The CDR3 runs to 13 residues. The CDR3 is CASSLSSNSPLHF. The CDR3 bases are TGTGCCAGCAGCCTCAGCAGTAATTCACCCCTCCACTTT. Complete variable domain (other parts from reference TRBV5-6 and TRBJ1-6): DAGVTQSPTHLIKTRGQQVTLRCSPKSGHDTVSWYQQALGQGPQFIFQYYEEEERQRGNFPDRFSGHQFPNYSSELNVNALLLGDSALYLCASSLSSNSPLHFGNGTRLTVT.

The J gene is TRBJ1-2, the V gene TRBV6-6; D is unresolved. Trimming removed 5 bases from V and 1 base from J, with 14 bases in between. Germline CDR1 is MNHNY and CDR2 is SVGAGI (reference sequence). The CDR3 totals 15 residues. The CDR3 DNA sequence: TGTGCCAGCAGTCCGGGTTTTAGTGGTAACTATGGCTACACCTTC. Its protein product is CASSPGFSGNYGYTF.

The V and J genes are TRBV11-3 and TRBJ2-7; 9 nucleotides line up with TRBD1. Per the germline V gene, CDR1 is SGHNT and CDR2 is YENEEA. CDR3 length: 15 residues. V lost 0 bases, J lost 3 bases, and 3 bases stayed unmatched. In DNA form, the CDR3 reads TGTGCCAGCAGCTTAGATCGGGACAGGGACTACGAGCAGTACTTC. Translation gives CASSLDRDRDYEQYF.

This chain connects TRBV28 to TRBJ2-7, with D hard to call. The germline V and J ends were trimmed by 9 bases and 5 bases, with 17 bases remaining between them. Germline-derived CDR1 and CDR2 are MDHEN and SYDVKM. This CDR3 spans 13 amino acids. Written as DNA, the CDR3 is TGTGCCAGTGTCGGGCGGTTGGTGCACGAGCAGTACTTC. The encoded protein is CASVGRLVHEQYF. Together with reference TRBV28 and TRBJ2-7, the CDR3 gives the full variable domain: DVKVTQSSRYLVKRTGEKVFLECVQDMDHENMFWYRQDPGLGLRLIYFSYDVKMKEKGDIPEGYSVSREKKERFSLILESASTNQTSMYLCASVGRLVHEQYFGPGTRLTVT.

V gene TRBV9 combines with J gene TRBJ1-1, with TRBD1 matching over 7 bases. The CDR3 is made up of 14 amino acids. Germline CDR1 is SGDLS and CDR2 is YYNGEE. The trim removed 4 bases at V and 3 bases at J, leaving 6 bases unmatched. The CDR3 protein is CASSFFDRDTEAFF. CDR3 DNA: TGTGCCAGCAGCTTTTTCGACAGGGACACTGAAGCTTTCTTT.

The chain links TRBV5-6 to TRBJ2-1; no firm D call. Trimming stripped 4 bases from V and 4 bases from J, with 15 bases between. The CDR3 sequence is 15 residues long. Per the germline V gene, CDR1 is SGHDT and CDR2 is YYEEEE. The CDR3: CASSAPLAHYNEQFF. CDR3 in DNA: TGTGCCAGCAGCGCCCCTCTCGCCCATTACAATGAGCAGTTCTTC.

This sequence joins TRBV28 and TRBJ2-1; no definite D call. The CDR3 sequence is 15 residues long. The V end was cut by 3 bases, the J end by 3 bases, with 12 bases between. Germline assignment: CDR1 MDHEN and CDR2 SYDVKM. The CDR3 is CASSLVGSNYNEQFF. CDR3 in DNA: TGTGCCAGCAGTTTGGTAGGGTCCAACTACAATGAGCAGTTCTTC. The entire variable domain, with the rest obtained from reference TRBV28 and TRBJ2-1, is as follows: DVKVTQSSRYLVKRTGEKVFLECVQDMDHENMFWYRQDPGLGLRLIYFSYDVKMKEKGDIPEGYSVSREKKERFSLILESASTNQTSMYLCASSLVGSNYNEQFFGPGTRLTVL.

Only a few counts were recorded for this clone. The V and J genes are TRBV4-3 and TRBJ1-2; D remains ambiguous. The V end was cut by 1 base, the J end by 4 bases, with 13 bases between. This CDR3 region has 15 residues. Germline CDR1 reads LGHNA; CDR2 reads YSLEER. Here the CDR3 reads CASSQGTGDFYGYTF. The CDR3 region has the DNA TGCGCCAGCAGCCAAGGGACGGGAGACTTCTATGGCTACACCTTC.

This clone was observed a single time. The chain uses TRBV4-1 and TRBJ2-7; 9 bases line up with TRBD2. The trim removed 4 bases at V and 2 bases at J, leaving 12 bases unmatched. Germline V gene data show CDR1 as MGHRA and CDR2 as YSYEKL. CDR3 length: 17 amino acids. The CDR3 is CASSRVVLLAGTYEQYF. The CDR3 bases are TGCGCCAGCAGCCGCGTCGTCCTGCTAGCGGGGACCTACGAGCAGTACTTC.

This clone came up once. The chain employs TRBV7-9 and TRBJ2-7; 10 bases fit TRBD2. Looked up from germline, CDR1 is SEHNR and CDR2 is FQNEAQ (reference sequence). Trimming removed 2 bases from V and 6 bases from J; junction bases left unmatched: 10. The CDR3 covers 16 residues. CDR3 coding DNA: TGTGCCAGCAGCTTAACCGATAGCGGGGGGCGGTCCGAGCAGTACTTC. Protein sequence: CASSLTDSGGRSEQYF.

V is TRBV7-9 and J is TRBJ1-1; no clear D. The CDR3 covers 15 residues. From germline, CDR1 is SEHNR and CDR2 FQNEAQ (reference sequence). V lost 5 bases to trimming and J lost 0 bases, with 13 bases between them. The CDR3 loop reads CASSPPTTMNTEAFF. The DNA for the CDR3 is TGTGCCAGCAGCCCGCCTACTACTATGAACACTGAAGCTTTCTTT.

The chain links TRBV10-3 to TRBJ1-2; D is uncertain. The V gene lost 4 bases and the J gene lost 10 bases, with 13 bases spanning the gap. This CDR3 has 12 residues. The V gene's germline CDR1 is ENHRY and CDR2 SYGVKD. Written as DNA, the CDR3 is TGTGCCATCAGTGCATTGGGTCCGGACTACACCTTC. Translated, it gives CAISALGPDYTF.

Written as DNA, the CDR3 is TGTGCCAGCAGCTTTCGAAGCGGGGCCTACGAGCAGTACTTC. This sequence encodes CASSFRSGAYEQYF. The chain has TRBV5-6 and TRBJ2-7, with 7 bases matching TRBD2. After removal of 2 bases from V and 2 bases from J, the junction contained 4 bases not matched to a gene. CDR3 length: 14 residues. Germline CDR1 and CDR2: SGHDT and YYEEEE.

The J gene is TRBJ2-7, the V gene TRBV6-6; D is uncertain. The germline CDR1 and CDR2 sequences are MNHNY and SVGAGI (reference sequence). Trimming cost V 6 bases and J 6 bases, with 12 bases left between them. This CDR3 has 12 amino acids. This chain's CDR3 is CASRAAPFEQYF. In nucleotides, the CDR3 is TGTGCCAGCAGGGCCGCCCCCTTCGAGCAGTACTTC.

This sequence joins TRBV5-8 and TRBJ1-2; unclear D gene. V was trimmed by 1 base and J by 5 bases, leaving 6 bases between them. Germline V gives CDR1 SGHTS, CDR2 YDEGEE. CDR3 length: 12 residues. CDR3 loop: CASSLRAYGYTF. The CDR3 DNA follows: TGTGCCAGCAGCTTGAGGGCGTATGGCTACACCTTC.

In its sample, this clone was seen a few times. The chain links TRBV4-3 to TRBJ2-3; 9 bases fit TRBD2. This CDR3 spans 18 amino acids. The V segment lost 0 bases and the J segment 1 base; nucleotides outside the gene matches: 8. Per germline, CDR1 LGHNA and CDR2 YSLEER. The CDR3 sequence: CASSQDLFQRGGTDTQYF. The CDR3 DNA reads as TGCGCCAGCAGCCAAGATCTCTTCCAGCGGGGGGGCACAGATACGCAGTATTTT.

CDR3: CASSFALQGGDYGYTF. The DNA of the CDR3 is TGTGCCAGCAGTTTCGCCCTCCAAGGAGGGGACTATGGCTACACCTTC. This chain links TRBV28 with TRBJ1-2, with D perhaps TRBD1 (5 bases). Germline-derived CDR1 and CDR2 are MDHEN and SYDVKM. Trimming took 3 bases from V and 3 from J, leaving 17 bases between them. The CDR3 extends over 16 amino acids.

This rearrangement joins TRBV2 to TRBJ2-6; D not certain. Trimming removed 1 base from V and 0 bases from J, with 4 bases in between. The length of the CDR3 is 15 residues. Looked up from germline, CDR1 is SNHLY and CDR2 is FYNNEI. The CDR3 DNA sequence: TGTGCCAGCAGTGAAGGTTCCTCTGGGGCCAACGTCCTGACTTTC. This codes for CASSEGSSGANVLTF.

The chain is built from TRBV30 and TRBJ1-1; D gene unclear. Looked up from germline, CDR1 is GTSNPN and CDR2 is SVGIG (reference sequence). This CDR3 comprises 13 residues. Trimming removed 2 bases at V and 0 bases at J, with 7 bases between. The CDR3 bases are TGTGCCTGGAGTAGGGATGTGAACACTGAAGCTTTCTTT. The encoded protein is CAWSRDVNTEAFF.

The V gene is TRBV7-9, the J gene TRBJ2-3; 7 nucleotides line up with TRBD1. The length of the CDR3 is 17 residues. V lost 5 bases to trimming and J lost 6 bases; unmatched junction nucleotides: 17. In germline, CDR1 is SEHNR, CDR2 FQNEAQ (reference sequence). The CDR3 loop reads CASSLTDRDLRWDTQYF. CDR3 bases: TGTGCCAGCAGCCTCACTGACAGGGATTTACGTTGGGATACGCAGTATTTT.

The rearrangement uses TRBV27 and TRBJ1-5; TRBD1 is a possible D gene (5 bases). The CDR3 loop spans 13 amino acids. The V gene lost 2 bases and the J gene lost 5 bases, with 7 bases spanning the gap. Germline loops: CDR1 MNHEY, CDR2 SMNVEV (reference sequence). The CDR3 is CASSLRDHQPQHF. The CDR3 DNA reads as TGTGCCAGCAGTTTAAGGGACCATCAGCCCCAGCATTTT.

The V call is TRBV6-5, the J call TRBJ2-3, with unresolved D. CDR1 is MNHEY, CDR2 SVGAGI, per germline. Trimming shortened V by 4 bases and J by 0 bases, and 8 bases separated the two germline ends. The CDR3 is 14 residues long. The CDR3 is CASSLDPSTDTQYF. CDR3 bases: TGTGCCAGCAGTTTGGACCCGAGCACAGATACGCAGTATTTT.